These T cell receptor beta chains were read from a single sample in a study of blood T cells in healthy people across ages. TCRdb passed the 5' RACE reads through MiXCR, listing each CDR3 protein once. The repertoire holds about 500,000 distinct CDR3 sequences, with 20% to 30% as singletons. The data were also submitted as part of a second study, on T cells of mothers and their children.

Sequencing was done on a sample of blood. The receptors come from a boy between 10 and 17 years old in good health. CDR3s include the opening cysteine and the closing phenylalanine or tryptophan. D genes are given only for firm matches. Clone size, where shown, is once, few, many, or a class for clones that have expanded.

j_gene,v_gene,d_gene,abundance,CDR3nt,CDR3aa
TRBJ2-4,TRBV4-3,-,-,TGCGCCAGCAGCCATGAAGCGGAAAGGGGAGCCAAAAACATTCAGTACTTC,CASSHEAERGAKNIQYF
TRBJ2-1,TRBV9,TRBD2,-,TGTGCCAGCAGCCCCGGACTAGCGGGAAACAATGAGCAGTTCTTC,CASSPGLAGNNEQFF
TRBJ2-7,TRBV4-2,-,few,TGTGCCAGCAGCCAAGGGGTCGTACAGCGCGAGCAGTACTTC,CASSQGVVQREQYF
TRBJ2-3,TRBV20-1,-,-,TGCAGTGATGGGACGGCGGGTACGCAGTATTTT,CSDGTAGTQYF
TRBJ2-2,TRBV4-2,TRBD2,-,TGTGCCAGCAGCTCCGAGGGACTAGTAAGCGGGGAGCTGTTTTTT,CASSSEGLVSGELFF
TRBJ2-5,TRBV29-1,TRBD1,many,TGCAGCGCGGAGACAGGGGGCGCGGAGACCCAGTACTTC,CSAETGGAETQYF
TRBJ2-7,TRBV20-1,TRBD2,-,TGCAGTGCTAGTTCGATCCAGCGGGGCTACGAGCAGTACTTC,CSASSIQRGYEQYF
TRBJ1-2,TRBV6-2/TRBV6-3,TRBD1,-,TGTGCCAGCAGCCCGGACAGGTGGGGCTACACCTTC,CASSPDRWGYTF
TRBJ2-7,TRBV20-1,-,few,TGCAGTGGAGAGGGACACTACGAGCAGTACTTC,CSGEGHYEQYF
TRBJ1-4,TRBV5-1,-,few,TGCGCCAGCAGCTTGGGACCGGGGACGGCAGAAAAACTGTTTTTT,CASSLGPGTAEKLFF
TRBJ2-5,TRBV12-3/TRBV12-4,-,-,TGTGCCAGCAGTTTGCTAGGTTCTTCGGAGACCCAGTACTTC,CASSLLGSSETQYF
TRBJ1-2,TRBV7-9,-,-,TGTGCCAGCAGCACCGTCGAGTATGGCTACACCTTC,CASSTVEYGYTF
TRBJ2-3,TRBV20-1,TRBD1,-,TGCAGTGCGACCGCCTCTGGACAGGGGACCGATACGCAGTATTTT,CSATASGQGTDTQYF
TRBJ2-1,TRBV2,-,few,TGTGCCAGCAGGGCCAGGGGGGTTCCGTGGCCCTACAATGAGCAGTTCTTC,CASRARGVPWPYNEQFF
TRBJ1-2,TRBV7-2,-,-,TGTGCCAGCAGCTCTTCTATAACTCAATCCTACACCTTC,CASSSSITQSYTF
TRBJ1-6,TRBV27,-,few,TGTGCCAGCAACTCCTGGGGGCCCTCCTATAATTCACCCCTCCACTTT,CASNSWGPSYNSPLHF
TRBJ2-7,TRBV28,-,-,TGTGCCAGCAGTTTTCCCCCCGGATACTACGAGCAGTACTTC,CASSFPPGYYEQYF
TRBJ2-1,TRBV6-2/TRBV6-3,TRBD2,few,TGTGCCAGCAGTTCCGAGGGTAGCGGGAGAGGGTACAATGAGCAGTTCTTC,CASSSEGSGRGYNEQFF
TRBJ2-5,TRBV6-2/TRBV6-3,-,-,TGTGCCAGCAGTTCCTCGGGGGGCAAGGAGACCCAGTACTTC,CASSSSGGKETQYF
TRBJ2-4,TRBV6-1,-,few,TGTGCCAGCAGTTTACAGGGAACCCTAGCCAAAAACATTCAGTACTTC,CASSLQGTLAKNIQYF
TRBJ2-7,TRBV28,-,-,TGTGCCAGCAGTTTCACGGCGGGGAACGAGCAGTACTTC,CASSFTAGNEQYF
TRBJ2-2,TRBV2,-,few,TGTGCCAGCGCCGAACTAGGAGGCACCGGGGAGCTGTTTTTT,CASAELGGTGELFF
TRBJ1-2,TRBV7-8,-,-,TGTGCCAGCAGCTTACGGGAGGGGGGACATGGCTACACCTTC,CASSLREGGHGYTF
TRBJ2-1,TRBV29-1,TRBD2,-,TGCAGCGCTGGTAGCGGGAGTAACACTGAGCAGTTCTTC,CSAGSGSNTEQFF
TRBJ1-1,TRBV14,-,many,TGTGCCAGCAGCCGCAGTGGGTTTTTTAAAGACACTGAAGCTTTCTTT,CASSRSGFFKDTEAFF
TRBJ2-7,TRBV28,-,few,TGTGCCAGCAGTTTGCACGGAGCCTTGACCGAGCAGCACTTC,CASSLHGALTEQHF
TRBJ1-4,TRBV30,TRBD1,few,TGTGCCTGGAGTGTAAAGGGGGCGGCTGAAAAACTGTTTTTT,CAWSVKGAAEKLFF
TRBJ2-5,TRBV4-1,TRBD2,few,TGCGCCAGCAGCTTTTTTCCATTTAGCGGGATTCGACAAGAGACCCAGTACTTC,CASSFFPFSGIRQETQYF
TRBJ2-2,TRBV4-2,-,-,TGTGCCAGCAGCCGGACAGGAGGGGACACCGGGGAGCTGTTTTTT,CASSRTGGDTGELFF
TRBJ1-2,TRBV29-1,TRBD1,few,TGCAGCGTCAGTGCCGGGACAGGGGGCTGGGGCTACACCTTC,CSVSAGTGGWGYTF
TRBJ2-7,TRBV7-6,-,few,TGTGCCAGCAGCTTAGGATTTAGCGGCTACGAGCAGTACTTC,CASSLGFSGYEQYF
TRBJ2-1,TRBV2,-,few,TGTGCCAGCAGTGGGACTGCCGACAATGAGCAGTTCTTC,CASSGTADNEQFF
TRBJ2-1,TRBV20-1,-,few,TGCAGTGCTGGGACCTTGGGGGGGGCAAACTACAATGAGCAGTTCTTC,CSAGTLGGANYNEQFF
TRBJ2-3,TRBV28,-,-,TGTGCCAGCAGCCGACCCACCAGGGACACAGATACGCAGTATTTT,CASSRPTRDTDTQYF
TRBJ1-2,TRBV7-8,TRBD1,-,TGTGCCAGCAGCCCGCCGGGACAGGAGGGCTATGGCTACACCTTC,CASSPPGQEGYGYTF
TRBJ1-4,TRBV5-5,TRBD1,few,TGTGCCAGCAGCTCCCGGGGAGGGGGCAGCGAAAAACTGTTTTTT,CASSSRGGGSEKLFF
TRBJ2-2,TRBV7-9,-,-,TGTGCCAGCAGCTTAGGATTCGCCCCGGGGGAGCTGTTTTTT,CASSLGFAPGELFF
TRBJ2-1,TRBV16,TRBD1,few,TGTGCCAGCAGCCCCCTGTACGGGACAGGGCGAAATGAGCAGTTCTTC,CASSPLYGTGRNEQFF
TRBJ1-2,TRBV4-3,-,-,TGCGCCAGCAGCCAAGATGTCCGGGAGGGCTATGGCTACACCTTC,CASSQDVREGYGYTF
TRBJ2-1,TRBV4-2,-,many,TGTGCCAGCAGCCTACAGGCGGCTGGCAATGAGCAGTTCTTC,CASSLQAAGNEQFF
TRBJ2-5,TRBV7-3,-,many,TGTGCCAGCAGCAAGGAAGGTCAAGAGACCCAGTACTTC,CASSKEGQETQYF
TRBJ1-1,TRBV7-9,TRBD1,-,TGTGCCAGCAGCTTAGATTCAGGGGGCGGCACTGAAGCTTTCTTT,CASSLDSGGGTEAFF
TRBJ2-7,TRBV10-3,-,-,TGTGCCATCAGCGAGAGAGCCTACGAGCAGTACTTC,CAISERAYEQYF
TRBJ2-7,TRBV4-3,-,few,TGCGCCAGCAGCCAAGACGCGAGTAGGGCCTACGAGCAGTACTTT,CASSQDASRAYEQYF
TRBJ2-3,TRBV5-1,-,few,TGCGCCAGCAGCTTGGGGAACGGTATGCCAGATACGCAGTATTTT,CASSLGNGMPDTQYF
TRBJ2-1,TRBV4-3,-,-,TGCGCCAGCAGCCAAGATAGGTTCGGCTCCTACAATGAGCAGTTCTTC,CASSQDRFGSYNEQFF
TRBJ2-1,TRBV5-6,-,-,TGTGCCAGCAGCTTGGCTGGTAGCGAGCAGTTCTTC,CASSLAGSEQFF
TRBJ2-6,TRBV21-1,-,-,TGTGCCAGCAGCAAGAGGGGCGCGAGACAGGGGTGCTCTGGGGCCAACGTCCTGACTTTC,CASSKRGARQGCSGANVLTF
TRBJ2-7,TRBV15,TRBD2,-,TGTGCCACCAGCATCAGGGGACTAGCCTCCTACGAGCAGTACTTC,CATSIRGLASYEQYF
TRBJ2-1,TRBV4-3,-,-,TGCGCCAGCAGTACCAACGACGGAACGAACAATGGGCAGTTCTTC,CASSTNDGTNNGQFF
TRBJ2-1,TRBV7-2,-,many,TGTGCCAGCAGCTTTCCGCTTAACAATGAGCAGTTCTTC,CASSFPLNNEQFF
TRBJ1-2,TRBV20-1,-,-,TGCAGTGCTAGAGTATCCGGGGGCTATGGCTACACCTTC,CSARVSGGYGYTF
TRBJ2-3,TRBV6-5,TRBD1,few,TGTGCCAGCAGCGACCCGGGACAGGGGGATTCAGATACGCAGTATTTT,CASSDPGQGDSDTQYF
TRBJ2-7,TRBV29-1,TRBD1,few,TGCAGCGTTGTTGGGACAGGGGGCGGCGAGCAGTACTTC,CSVVGTGGGEQYF
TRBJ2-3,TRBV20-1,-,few,TGCAGTGCTACCGGACCAACAGATACGCAGTATTTT,CSATGPTDTQYF
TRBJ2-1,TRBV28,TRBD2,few,TGTGCCAGCAGTTTAGAAATAATAGGACTAGCGGGAGTCAATGAGCAGTTCTTC,CASSLEIIGLAGVNEQFF
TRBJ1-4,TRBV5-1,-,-,TGCGCCAGCAGCTTGGACACCGGGACGGCTAATGAAAAACTGTTTTTT,CASSLDTGTANEKLFF
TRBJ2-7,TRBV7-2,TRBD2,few,TGTGCCAGCAGCTTAGAGCCGGGACTAGCGCATAACGAGCAGTACTTC,CASSLEPGLAHNEQYF
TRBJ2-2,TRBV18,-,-,TGTGCCAGCTCGCCAAGATCGGAAACCAACACCGGGGGGCTGTTTTTT,CASSPRSETNTGGLFF